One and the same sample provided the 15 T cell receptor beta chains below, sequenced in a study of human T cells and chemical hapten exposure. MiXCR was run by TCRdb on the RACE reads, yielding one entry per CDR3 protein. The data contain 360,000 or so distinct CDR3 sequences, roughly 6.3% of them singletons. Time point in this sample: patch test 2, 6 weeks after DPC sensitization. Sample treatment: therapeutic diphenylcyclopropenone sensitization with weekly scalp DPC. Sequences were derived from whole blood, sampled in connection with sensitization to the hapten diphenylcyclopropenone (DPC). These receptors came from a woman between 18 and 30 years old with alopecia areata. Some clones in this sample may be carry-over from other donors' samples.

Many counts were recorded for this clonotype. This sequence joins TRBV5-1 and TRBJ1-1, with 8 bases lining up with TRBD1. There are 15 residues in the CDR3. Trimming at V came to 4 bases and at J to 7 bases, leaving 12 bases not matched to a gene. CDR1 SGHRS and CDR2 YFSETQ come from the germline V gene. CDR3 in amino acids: CASSEDGQGNREAFF. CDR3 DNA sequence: TGCGCCAGCAGCGAGGACGGACAGGGCAACCGTGAAGCTTTCTTT.

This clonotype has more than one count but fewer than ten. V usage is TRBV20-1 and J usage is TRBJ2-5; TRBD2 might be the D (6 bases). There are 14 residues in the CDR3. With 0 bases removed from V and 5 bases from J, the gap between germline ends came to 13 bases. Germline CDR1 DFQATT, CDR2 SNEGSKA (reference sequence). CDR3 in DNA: TGCAGTGCTAGAGATGCGGGGCGCGGGGAGACCCAGTACTTC. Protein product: CSARDAGRGETQYF.

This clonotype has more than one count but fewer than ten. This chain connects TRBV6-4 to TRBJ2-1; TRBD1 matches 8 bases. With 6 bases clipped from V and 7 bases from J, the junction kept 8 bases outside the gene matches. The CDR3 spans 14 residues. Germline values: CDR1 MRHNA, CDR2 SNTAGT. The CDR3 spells CASSPDRAGNEQFF. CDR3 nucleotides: TGTGCCAGCAGCCCGGACAGGGCCGGTAATGAGCAGTTCTTC.

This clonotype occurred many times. Written as DNA, the CDR3 is TGTGCCAGCAGCTTACAGACAGGGTCGTTCGGCTACACCTTC. Residues: CASSLQTGSFGYTF. The chain couples TRBV7-9 to TRBJ1-2, with 7 bases fitting TRBD1. Trimming removed 2 bases from V and 8 bases from J; junction bases left unmatched: 8. The CDR3 runs to 14 residues. Germline CDR1 reads SEHNR; CDR2 reads FQNEAQ (reference sequence).

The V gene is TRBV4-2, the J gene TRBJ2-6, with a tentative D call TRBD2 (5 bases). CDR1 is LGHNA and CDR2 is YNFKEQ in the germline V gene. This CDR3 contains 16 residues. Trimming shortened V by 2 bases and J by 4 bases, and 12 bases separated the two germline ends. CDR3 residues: CASSQTRDTGANVLTF. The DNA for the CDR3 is TGTGCCAGCAGCCAAACGAGGGATACGGGGGCCAACGTCCTGACTTTC.

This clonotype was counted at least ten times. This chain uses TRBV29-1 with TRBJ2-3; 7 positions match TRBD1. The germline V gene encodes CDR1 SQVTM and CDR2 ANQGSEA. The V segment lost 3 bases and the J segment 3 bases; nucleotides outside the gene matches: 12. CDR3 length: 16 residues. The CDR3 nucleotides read TGCAGCGTTGACGCTCGGCAGGGGGTTAGAACAGATACGCAGTATTTT. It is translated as CSVDARQGVRTDTQYF.

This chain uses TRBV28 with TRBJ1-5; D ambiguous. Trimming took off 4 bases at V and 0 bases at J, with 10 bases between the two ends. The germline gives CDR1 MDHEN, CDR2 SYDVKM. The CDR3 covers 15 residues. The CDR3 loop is CASSSPDFSNQPQHF. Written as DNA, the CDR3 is TGTGCCAGCAGTTCCCCGGACTTTAGCAATCAGCCCCAGCATTTT.

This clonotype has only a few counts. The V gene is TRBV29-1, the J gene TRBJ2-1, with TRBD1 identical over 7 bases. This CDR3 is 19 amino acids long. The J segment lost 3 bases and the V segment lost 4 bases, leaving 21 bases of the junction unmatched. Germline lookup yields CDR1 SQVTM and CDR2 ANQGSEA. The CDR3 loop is CSVAGQVGELMFGYNEQFF. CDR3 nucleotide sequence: TGCAGCGTTGCCGGACAGGTGGGGGAGCTGATGTTCGGCTACAATGAGCAGTTCTTC.

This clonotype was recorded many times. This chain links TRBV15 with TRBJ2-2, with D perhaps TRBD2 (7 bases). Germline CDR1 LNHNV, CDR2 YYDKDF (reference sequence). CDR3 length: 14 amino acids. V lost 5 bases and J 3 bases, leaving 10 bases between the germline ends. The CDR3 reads CATSGGADTGELFF. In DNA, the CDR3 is TGTGCCACCAGCGGGGGGGCTGACACCGGGGAGCTGTTTTTT. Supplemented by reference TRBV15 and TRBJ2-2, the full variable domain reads DAMVIQNPRYQVTQFGKPVTLSCSQTLNHNVMYWYQQKSSQAPKLLFHYYDKDFNNEADTPDNFQSRRPNTSFCFLDIRSPGLGDTAMYLCATSGGADTGELFFGEGSRLTVL.

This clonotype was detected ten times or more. CDR3 nucleotide sequence: TGCAGTGCTATTAGCGGGGGGGCCTCAGATACGCAGTATTTT. This translates into CSAISGGASDTQYF. The chain uses TRBV20-1 and TRBJ2-3, with 11 bases lining up with TRBD2. V was clipped by 4 bases and J by 4 bases; unmatched bases: 4. The length of the CDR3 is 14 residues. Germline V lookup: CDR1 DFQATT, CDR2 SNEGSKA (reference sequence).

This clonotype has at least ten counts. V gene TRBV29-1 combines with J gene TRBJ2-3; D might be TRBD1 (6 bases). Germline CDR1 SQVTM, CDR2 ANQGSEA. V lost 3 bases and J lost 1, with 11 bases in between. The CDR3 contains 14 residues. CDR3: CSVERTVGTDTQYF. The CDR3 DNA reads TGCAGCGTTGAGCGGACAGTGGGCACAGATACGCAGTATTTT.

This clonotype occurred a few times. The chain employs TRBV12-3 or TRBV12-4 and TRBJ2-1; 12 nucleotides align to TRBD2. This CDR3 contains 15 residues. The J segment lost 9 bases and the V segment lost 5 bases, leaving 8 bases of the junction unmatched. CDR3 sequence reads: CASSPGLAGGTEQFF. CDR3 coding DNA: TGTGCCAGCAGTCCGGGGCTAGCGGGGGGGACTGAGCAGTTCTTC.

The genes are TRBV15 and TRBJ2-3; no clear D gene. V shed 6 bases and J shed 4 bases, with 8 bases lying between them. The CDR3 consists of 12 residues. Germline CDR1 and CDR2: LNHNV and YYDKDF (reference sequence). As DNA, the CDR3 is TGTGCCACCAGGAGGAGCGCAGATACGCAGTATTTT. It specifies CATRRSADTQYF.

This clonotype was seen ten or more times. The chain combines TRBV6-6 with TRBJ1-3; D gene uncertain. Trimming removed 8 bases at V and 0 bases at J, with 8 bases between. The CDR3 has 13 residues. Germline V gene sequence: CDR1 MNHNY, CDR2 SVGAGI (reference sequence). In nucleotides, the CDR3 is TGTGCCAGCGGTTGGAGCTCTGGAAACACCATATATTTT. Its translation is CASGWSSGNTIYF.

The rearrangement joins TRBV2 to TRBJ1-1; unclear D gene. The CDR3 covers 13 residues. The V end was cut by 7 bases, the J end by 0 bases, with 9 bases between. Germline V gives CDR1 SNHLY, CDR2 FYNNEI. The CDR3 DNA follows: TGTGCCAGCACTGCGGACCTGAACACTGAAGCTTTCTTT. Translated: CASTADLNTEAFF.